These 2 T cell receptor beta chains were sequenced from one sample in a study of T cell responses to AZD1222 COVID-19 vaccine (dated by TCRdb to the early 2020s). The library was built by means of the immunoSEQ multiplex PCR assay. What TCRdb holds here is the immuneACCESS table cut down to in-frame rearrangements. Part of the clones is not present; checked against another copy, under half of the missing clones reflect an unresolved V gene, and the others are unexplained. The sample includes about 54,000 clones, with approximately 88% observed a single time. Jointly, the top ten make up 14% of the sample. The time point tag for this specimen amounts to: about 28 days (+/-7) after the second vaccine dose. The sample in question was peripheral blood, obtained 28 days after the second AZD1222 dose. All receptors come from an adult who received the AZD1222 COVID-19 vaccine.

V usage is TRBV28 and J usage is TRBJ2-2; 10 bases line up with TRBD2. V gave up 6 bases and J gave up 7 bases; unmatched junction bases: 17. In germline, CDR1 is MDHEN, CDR2 SYDVKM. The CDR3 is 18 residues long. DNA of the CDR3: TGTGCCAGCAGCCCCGTGGTGCTAGCGGGAGAATTTAGCGGGGAGCTGTTTTTT. This sequence encodes CASSPVVLAGEFSGELFF.

The V gene is TRBV19, the J gene TRBJ1-2; D gene unclear. V shed 10 bases and J shed 8 bases, with 20 bases lying between them. From germline, CDR1 is LNHDA and CDR2 SQIVND (reference sequence). CDR3 size: 13 residues. CDR3 in amino acids: CATSLGNPGGYTF. The CDR3 nucleotides are TGTGCCACTTCCCTGGGGAACCCTGGCGGCTACACCTTC.